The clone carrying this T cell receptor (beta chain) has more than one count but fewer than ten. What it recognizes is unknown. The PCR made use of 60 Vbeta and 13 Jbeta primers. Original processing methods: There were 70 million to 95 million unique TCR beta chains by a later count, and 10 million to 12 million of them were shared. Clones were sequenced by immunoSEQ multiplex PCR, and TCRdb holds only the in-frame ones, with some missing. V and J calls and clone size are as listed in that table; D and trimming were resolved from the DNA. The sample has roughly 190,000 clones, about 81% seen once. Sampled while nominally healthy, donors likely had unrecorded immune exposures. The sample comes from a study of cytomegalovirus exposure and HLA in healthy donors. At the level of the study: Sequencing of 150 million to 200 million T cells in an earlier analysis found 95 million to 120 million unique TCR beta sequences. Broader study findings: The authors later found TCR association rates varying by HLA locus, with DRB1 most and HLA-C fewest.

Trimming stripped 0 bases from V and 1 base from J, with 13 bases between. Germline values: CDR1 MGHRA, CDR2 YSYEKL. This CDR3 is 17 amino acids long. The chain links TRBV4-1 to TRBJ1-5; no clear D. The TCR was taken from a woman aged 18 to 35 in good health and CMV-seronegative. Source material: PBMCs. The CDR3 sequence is CASSQDQARPSNQPQHF. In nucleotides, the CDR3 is TGCGCCAGCAGCCAAGATCAGGCCAGACCGAGCAATCAGCCCCAGCATTTT.